This T cell receptor beta chain emerged from a study of monozygotic twins with inflammatory bowel disease. Points from the study as a whole: Limited statistical power may explain no repertoire similarity difference between concordant and discordant twins. Differing T cell subtypes remained indistinguishable. Patients with IBD had less TCRbeta diversity (inverse Simpson) than their healthy co-twins.

For this clonotype: Its antigen is still unknown.

The CDR3 extends over 15 amino acids. Looked up from germline, CDR1 is SEHNR and CDR2 is FQNEAQ (reference sequence). Both the TCRalpha cDNA and the TCRbeta cDNA were taken through two nested PCRs, lasting about 15 and 9 cycles. From its re-call of the 5' RACE reads, TCRdb lists each CDR3 protein once, without DNA. Here the sample table reports some 170,000 distinct CDR3 sequences. The source is a human donor with ulcerative colitis or Crohn's disease, or a healthy co-twin of an affected twin (not recorded which). Sequencing was done on a sample of blood. The J gene is TRBJ2-1, the V gene TRBV7-9; TCRdb names TRBD1, which stays unverified in the absence of DNA. The CDR3 sequence is CASSPRDRGANEQFF. The full variable domain, rest sourced from reference TRBV7-9 and TRBJ2-1, is DTGVSQNPRHKITKRGQNVTFRCDPISEHNRLYWYRQTLGQGPEFLTYFQNEAQLEKSRLLSDRFSAERPKGSFSTLEIQRTEQGDSAMYLCASSPRDRGANEQFFGPGTRLTVL.